This TCR beta chain was observed in a study of vaccination effects on CD4 cells after COVID-19. This clone was seen a few times. Its antigen is still unknown. TCRdb's table, derived via immunoSEQ multiplex PCR, lists solely in-frame clones and lacks some. The sample records 40,000 to 50,000 clones, around 67% being singletons. Germline CDR1 SGHRS, CDR2 YFSETQ. Between the trimmed V and J ends, which lost 4 bases and 0 bases, there was a span of 11 bases. This CDR3 region has 16 residues. After expansion with viral peptide pools in the ViraFEST assay, antigen-specific CD4+ T cells were sequenced. The authors isolated CD4+ T cells after ten to eleven days of culture. Each vaccine recipient was nucleocapsid antibody negative and had no prior SARS-CoV-2 infection. Peptides at 10 ug/ml and IL-2 at approximately 9.7 IU/ml were added to a few million PBMC per well.

The source of this sequence is a human donor who received a COVID-19 vaccine. The input for sequencing was CD4+ T cells from PBMCs cultured with HCoV-OC43 spike peptides, taken before COVID-19 vaccination. Stated subset: HCoV-OC43 spike overlapping peptide pool stimulation. The rearrangement joins TRBV5-1 to TRBJ1-6; no clear D. The CDR3 is CASSRTVGSYNSPLHF. Written as DNA, the CDR3 is TGCGCCAGCAGCAGGACCGTAGGCTCCTATAATTCACCCCTCCACTTT.